These 6 T cell receptor beta chains share one sample of origin, sequenced in a study of shared clonotypes between healthy human individuals. The protocol was immunoSEQ multiplex PCR, while the TCRdb copy is restricted to in-frame clones and leaves out a portion. The sample records around 1.6 million clones, about 98% being singletons. Specimen: naive CD4+ T cells sorted from blood. The subset was: CD45RA+ positively selected. These receptors all stem from a man aged 25-40 years in good health.

This clone showed up just once. The rearrangement joins TRBV7-2 to TRBJ1-4; no definite D call. The germline CDR1 and CDR2 sequences are SGHTA and FQGNSA. V was pared by 3 bases and J by 7 bases, with 9 bases between. The CDR3 is made up of 13 amino acids. CDR3 bases: TGTGCCAGCAGCTTTCGGGCCAGTGAAAAACTGTTTTTT. It yields the protein CASSFRASEKLFF. The entire variable domain, with the rest obtained from reference TRBV7-2 and TRBJ1-4, is as follows: GAGVSQSPSNKVTEKGKDVELRCDPISGHTALYWYRQSLGQGLEFLIYFQGNSAPDKSGLPSDRFSAERTGGSVSTLTIQRTQQEDSAVYLCASSFRASEKLFFGSGTQLSVL.

This clone was detected once. CDR3 region: CASSIGAYEQYF. CDR3 bases: TGTGCCAGCAGCATCGGGGCCTACGAGCAGTACTTC. V and J are TRBV5-4 and TRBJ2-5; possibly TRBD2 for D (5 bases). With the DNA end fitting TRBJ2-7 better, the J assignment may be wrong. Germline V gives CDR1 SGHNT, CDR2 YYREEE (reference sequence). The CDR3 runs to 12 residues.

The chain recombines TRBV9 with TRBJ2-7; either TRBD1 or TRBD2 may fit D (5 bases each). Trimming took off 3 bases at V and 6 bases at J, with 16 bases between the two ends. Germline lookup yields CDR1 SGDLS and CDR2 YYNGEE. There are 14 residues in the CDR3. The CDR3 region is CASSAQGAEGEQYF. The CDR3 DNA sequence: TGTGCCAGCAGCGCACAAGGGGCAGAGGGCGAGCAGTACTTC.

The rearrangement joins TRBV2 to TRBJ2-1, with D hard to call. The CDR3 loop spans 12 amino acids. With 5 bases removed from V and 2 bases from J, the gap between germline ends came to 4 bases. Germline V gene data show CDR1 as SNHLY and CDR2 as FYNNEI. CDR3 region: CASSPPYNEQFF. CDR3 coding DNA: TGTGCCAGCAGTCCCCCCTACAATGAGCAGTTCTTC. Supplemented by reference TRBV2 and TRBJ2-1, the full variable domain reads EPEVTQTPSHQVTQMGQEVILRCVPISNHLYFYWYRQILGQKVEFLVSFYNNEISEKSEIFDDQFSVERPDGSNFTLKIRSTKLEDSAMYFCASSPPYNEQFFGPGTRLTVL.

The V and J genes are TRBV11-3 and TRBJ1-5; 7 nucleotides line up with TRBD1. This CDR3 spans 15 amino acids. The junction had 3 bases not matched to a gene; V was cut back by 0 bases and J by 4 bases. Germline CDR1 SGHNT, CDR2 YENEEA. The CDR3 nucleotides read TGTGCCAGCAGCTTAGAAACGGGACAGAATCAGCCCCAGCATTTT. This sequence encodes CASSLETGQNQPQHF.

The V gene is TRBV4-3, the J gene TRBJ2-3; D is unclear. The CDR3 sequence is 13 residues long. Trimming removed 3 bases from V and 1 base from J, with 5 bases in between. Germline CDR1 is LGHNA and CDR2 is YSLEER. The DNA of the CDR3 is TGCGCCAGCAGCCATAGCCGCACAGATACGCAGTATTTT. Its protein is CASSHSRTDTQYF.